This paragraph reports one T cell receptor beta chain. The antigen remains undetermined. The data belong to a study of beta chain features in type 1 diabetes. General study findings and limits: Any role of HLA type in TCRB rearrangement remained unresolved here. Moderate yet significant TCRB CDR3 shortening was seen in Type 1 diabetes patients in all four CD4+ subsets.

This CDR3 region has 16 residues. CDR1 is SGHRS and CDR2 is YFSETQ in the germline V gene. V gave up 6 bases and J gave up 2 bases; unmatched junction bases: 11. It was one heparinised blood draw, averaging about 116 mL, that each donor gave. Sorting produced populations that all topped 98% purity. Expressed TCRB transcripts were sequenced, since all the RNA that had been isolated was reverse transcribed. The protocol was immunoSEQ multiplex PCR, while the TCRdb copy is restricted to in-frame clones and leaves out a portion. Of about 150,000 clones listed, 10% to 13% were seen once; the top ten hold approximately 0.5%.

The chain employs TRBV5-1 and TRBJ2-3; 8 nucleotides line up with TRBD1. The sequenced material came from central memory CD4+ T cells from blood. The receptor comes from a young man with type 1 diabetes. The CDR3, as DNA: TGCGCCAGCACCCTCCCGGGACAGGACCTCACAGATACGCAGTATTTT. This gives the protein CASTLPGQDLTDTQYF.